These 11 T cell receptor beta chains were sequenced from one sample in a study of blood T cell repertoires in COVID-19. Only in-frame clones appear in the TCRdb table, and some are missing; sequencing was by immunoSEQ multiplex PCR. The profile covers roughly 160,000 clones, with approximately 80% appearing a single time and about 12% taken by the ten largest. The sample consisted of PBMCs or T cells enriched from blood (not recorded which). Every receptor here comes from a man between 45 and 60 years old who had recovered from COVID-19.

This chain links TRBV5-5 with TRBJ1-2; a possible D gene is TRBD1 (6 bases). Germline V CDR1 and CDR2: SGHKS, YYEKEE (reference sequence). V lost 0 bases to trimming and J lost 8 bases, with 11 bases between them. This CDR3 is 13 amino acids long. CDR3 residues: CASSLDQGYGYTF. CDR3 nucleotides: TGTGCCAGCAGCTTGGACCAGGGGTACGGCTACACCTTC. Variable domain in full (rest from reference TRBV5-5 and TRBJ1-2): DAGVTQSPTHLIKTRGQQVTLRCSPISGHKSVSWYQQVLGQGPQFIFQYYEKEERGRGNFPDRFSARQFPNYSSELNVNALLLGDSALYLCASSLDQGYGYTFGSGTRLTVV.

The V and J genes are TRBV24-1 and TRBJ2-7; the D is unclear. The germline V and J ends were trimmed by 3 bases and 5 bases, with 13 bases remaining between them. The CDR3 runs to 14 residues. Germline V gene sequence: CDR1 KGHDR, CDR2 SFDVKD. Here the CDR3 reads CATSDPSAGNEQYF. The CDR3 DNA reads TGTGCCACCAGTGATCCTTCGGCAGGTAACGAGCAGTACTTC.

V gene TRBV6-5 combines with J gene TRBJ1-5; D is perhaps TRBD1 (5 bases). V was trimmed by 5 bases and J by 3 bases, leaving 11 bases between them. Per germline, CDR1 MNHEY and CDR2 SVGAGI. The CDR3 length is 14 residues. This CDR3 reads CASSPTAINQPQHF. In DNA form, the CDR3 reads TGTGCCAGCAGTCCGACAGCAATCAATCAGCCCCAGCATTTT.

The chain links TRBV29-1 to TRBJ1-2; D gene uncertain. Per the germline V gene, CDR1 is SQVTM and CDR2 is ANQGSEA. Deletions cut 2 bases from V and 2 bases from J, with 18 bases between. The CDR3 totals 16 residues. The DNA for the CDR3 is TGCAGCGTTGAACCCCCAGGTGGCCGGGAAAACTATGGCTACACCTTC. It is translated as CSVEPPGGRENYGYTF.

This chain uses TRBV5-1 with TRBJ1-4, with TRBD1 matching 10 bases. V lost 5 bases, J lost 6 bases, and 4 bases stayed unmatched. The CDR3 spans 14 residues. CDR1 is SGHRS, CDR2 YFSETQ, per germline. The CDR3 nucleotides are TGCGCCAGCAGACCTGGGACAGGGGATGAAAAACTGTTTTTT. Residues: CASRPGTGDEKLFF.

The J gene is TRBJ2-1, the V gene TRBV27; D perhaps matches TRBD2 (5 bases). The length of the CDR3 is 15 residues. CDR1 MNHEY and CDR2 SMNVEV come from the germline V gene (reference sequence). Trimming cost V 6 bases and J 0 bases, with 12 bases left between them. The CDR3, as DNA: TGTGCCAGCAGCTCGGGGAAGAGCTCCTACAATGAGCAGTTCTTC. Its translation is CASSSGKSSYNEQFF.

The V gene is TRBV10-3, the J gene TRBJ1-5; 7 nucleotides agree with TRBD1. The length of the CDR3 is 15 residues. With V trimmed by 5 bases and J by 0 bases, 4 bases remained unmatched. Germline values: CDR1 ENHRY, CDR2 SYGVKD. Here the CDR3 DNA reads TGTGCCATCAGTCGGGACAGTAATAGCAATCAGCCCCAGCATTTT. Translating gives CAISRDSNSNQPQHF.

The V gene is TRBV5-1, the J gene TRBJ2-7; D gene uncertain. Trimming stripped 0 bases from V and 3 bases from J, with 10 bases between. Looked up from germline, CDR1 is SGHRS and CDR2 is YFSETQ. This CDR3 contains 14 residues. The CDR3, as DNA: TGCGCCAGCAGCTTGGAAGGTCGGAGCTACGAGCAGTACTTC. Amino acids: CASSLEGRSYEQYF.

V is TRBV12-5 and J is TRBJ2-7; D uncertain. V dropped 4 bases and J dropped 4 bases, with 5 bases sitting between them. The CDR3 length is 11 residues. Germline V gives CDR1 LGHNT, CDR2 FRNRAP. CDR3 nucleotide sequence: TGTGCTAGTGGTTCCTTGTACGAGCAGTACTTC. Translating it yields CASGSLYEQYF.

The chain links TRBV15 to TRBJ2-2, with D tentatively TRBD2 (7 bases). CDR1 is LNHNV, CDR2 YYDKDF, per germline (reference sequence). The V gene lost 8 bases and the J gene lost 6 bases, with 16 bases spanning the gap. CDR3 length equals 14 residues. DNA for the CDR3: TGTGCCACCCAAGGGGGGGGAGGCGCCGGGGAGCTGTTTTTT. Translating gives CATQGGGGAGELFF.

The chain couples TRBV28 to TRBJ2-2; 7 bases are a match to TRBD1. Germline V CDR1 and CDR2: MDHEN, SYDVKM. V shed 8 bases and J 1 base; nucleotides not matched to a gene: 13. The CDR3 loop spans 17 amino acids. The chain's CDR3 is CASVTPFGTENTGELFF. The CDR3 coding sequence is TGTGCCAGCGTAACCCCCTTCGGGACAGAGAACACCGGGGAGCTGTTTTTT.